This T cell receptor beta chain was sequenced in a study of T cell responses to AZD1222 COVID-19 vaccine. General study results and limits: Donors skewed white British and female; clonal diversity was possibly underestimated. Sampling captured repertoires only after the peak T cell response. Nearly half of spike-specific TCRs reportedly go after variant regions that carry no mutations. Recipients of two AZD1222 doses showed rising Spike-specific TCR breadth and depth.

As regards this clone: Its antigen is still unknown.

The CDR3 is 16 amino acids. From germline, CDR1 is LGHNA and CDR2 YSLEER. V dropped 0 bases and J dropped 2 bases, with 10 bases sitting between them. The protocol was immunoSEQ multiplex PCR, while the TCRdb copy is restricted to in-frame clones and leaves out a portion. This sample has fewer than 100,000 clones; approximately 85% occur once, and the top ten carry more than 10%. This specimen was peripheral blood, taken on day 0 of AZD1222 vaccination. This receptor was obtained from an adult in good health. V usage is TRBV4-3 and J usage is TRBJ2-2; maybe TRBD1 (6 bases). The CDR3: CASSQDWGHNTGELFF. The CDR3 DNA reads TGCGCCAGCAGCCAAGATTGGGGGCATAACACCGGGGAGCTGTTTTTT.